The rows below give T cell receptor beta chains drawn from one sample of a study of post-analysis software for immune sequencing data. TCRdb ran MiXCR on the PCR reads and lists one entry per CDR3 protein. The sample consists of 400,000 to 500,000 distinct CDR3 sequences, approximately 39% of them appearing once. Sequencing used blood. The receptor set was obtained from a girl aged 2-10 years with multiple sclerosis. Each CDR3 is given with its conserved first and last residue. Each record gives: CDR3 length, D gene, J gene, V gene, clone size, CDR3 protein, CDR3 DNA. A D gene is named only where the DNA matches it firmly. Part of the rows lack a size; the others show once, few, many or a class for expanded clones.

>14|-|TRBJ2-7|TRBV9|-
CASSVQGGSYEQYF
TGTGCCAGCAGCGTCCAGGGTGGCTCCTACGAGCAGTACTTC
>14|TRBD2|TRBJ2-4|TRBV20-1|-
CSASPAGAGNIQYF
TGCAGTGCTTCCCCAGCGGGGGCGGGAAACATTCAGTACTTC
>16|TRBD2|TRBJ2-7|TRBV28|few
CASRVLAGDVSYEQYF
TGTGCCAGCAGGGTACTAGCGGGGGACGTCTCCTACGAGCAGTACTTC
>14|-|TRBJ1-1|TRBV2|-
CASRKGVTNTEAFF
TGTGCCAGCAGAAAGGGGGTCACGAACACTGAAGCTTTCTTT
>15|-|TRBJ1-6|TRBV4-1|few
CASSQEPSGGSPLHF
TGCGCCAGCAGCCAAGAACCATCTGGGGGGTCACCCCTCCACTTT
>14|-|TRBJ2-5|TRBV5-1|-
CASSRTAYQETQYF
TGCGCCAGCAGCCGGACGGCGTACCAAGAGACCCAGTACTTC
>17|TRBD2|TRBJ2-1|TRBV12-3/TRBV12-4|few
CASTGLAGPNPYNEQFF
TGTGCCAGCACTGGACTAGCGGGTCCTAACCCATACAATGAGCAGTTCTTC
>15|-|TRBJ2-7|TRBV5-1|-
CASSFRGTERYEQYF
TGCGCCAGCAGCTTTCGGGGTACAGAGCGCTACGAGCAGTACTTC
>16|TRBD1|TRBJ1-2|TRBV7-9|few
CASSPLFGTGNYGYTF
TGTGCCAGCAGCCCCCTTTTCGGGACAGGGAACTATGGCTACACCTTC
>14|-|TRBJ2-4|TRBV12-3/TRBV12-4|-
CASNLQGAKNIQYF
TGTGCCAGCAATCTACAGGGAGCCAAAAACATTCAGTACTTC
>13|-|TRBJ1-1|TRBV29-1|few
CSVEGGWNTEAFF
TGCAGCGTTGAGGGTGGATGGAACACTGAAGCTTTCTTT
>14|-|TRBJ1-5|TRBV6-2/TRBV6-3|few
CASSYGTGNQPQHF
TGTGCCAGCAGTTACGGGACCGGCAATCAGCCCCAGCATTTT
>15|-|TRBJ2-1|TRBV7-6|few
CASSLGGFPYNEQFF
TGTGCCAGCAGCTTAGGGGGGTTCCCCTACAATGAGCAGTTCTTC
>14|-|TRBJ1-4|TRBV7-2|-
CASRAGTGNEKLFF
TGTGCCAGCAGAGCCGGGACGGGAAATGAAAAACTGTTTTTT